This paragraph reports one T cell receptor (beta chain). The antigen remains unidentified. Each CDR3 protein gets one entry after TCRdb re-called the 5' RACE reads with MiXCR. This sample has under 550,000 distinct CDR3 sequences, with 21% found just once. The data are from a study of T cells after yellow fever vaccination. Study-level points and caveats: After the booster, approximately 95% of CD4 and roughly nine tenths of CD8 primary-response clones were re-detected.

With 11 bases removed from V and 5 bases from J, the gap between germline ends came to 18 bases. This CDR3 region has 13 residues. This chain connects TRBV12-3 or TRBV12-4 to TRBJ2-5; D tentatively fits TRBD1 or TRBD2 (5 bases each). The sequencing used PBMCs, collected roughly 20 days after the first yellow fever vaccination. The clonotype comes from a man aged 18 to 30 who received the YFV17D yellow fever vaccine. CDR3 in amino acids: CASRSGAGETQYF. Here the CDR3 DNA reads TGTGCCTCCCGGTCCGGGGCCGGGGAGACCCAGTACTTC.